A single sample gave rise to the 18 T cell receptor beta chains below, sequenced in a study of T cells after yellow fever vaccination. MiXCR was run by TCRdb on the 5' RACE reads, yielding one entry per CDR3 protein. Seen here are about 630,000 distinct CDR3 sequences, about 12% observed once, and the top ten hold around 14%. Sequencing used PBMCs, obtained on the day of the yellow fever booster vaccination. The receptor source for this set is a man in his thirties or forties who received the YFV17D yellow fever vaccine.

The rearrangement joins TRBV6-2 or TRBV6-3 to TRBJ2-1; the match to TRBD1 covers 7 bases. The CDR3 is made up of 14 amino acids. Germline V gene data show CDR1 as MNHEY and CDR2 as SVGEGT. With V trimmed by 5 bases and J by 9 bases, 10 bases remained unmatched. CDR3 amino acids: CASSPHDRVAEQFF. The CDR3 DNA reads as TGTGCCAGCAGTCCTCACGACAGGGTGGCTGAGCAGTTCTTC.

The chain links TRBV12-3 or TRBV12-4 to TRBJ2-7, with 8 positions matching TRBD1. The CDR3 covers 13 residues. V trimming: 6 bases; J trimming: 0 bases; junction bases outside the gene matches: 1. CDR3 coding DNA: TGTGCCAGCAGGGGACAGGACTCCTACGAGCAGTACTTC. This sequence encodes CASRGQDSYEQYF.

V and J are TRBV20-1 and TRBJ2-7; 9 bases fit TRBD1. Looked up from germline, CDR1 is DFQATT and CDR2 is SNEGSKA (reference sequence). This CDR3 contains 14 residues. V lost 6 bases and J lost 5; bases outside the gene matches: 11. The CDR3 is CSALPGTGRDEQYF. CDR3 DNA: TGCAGTGCCCTTCCCGGGACAGGGAGGGACGAGCAGTACTTC.

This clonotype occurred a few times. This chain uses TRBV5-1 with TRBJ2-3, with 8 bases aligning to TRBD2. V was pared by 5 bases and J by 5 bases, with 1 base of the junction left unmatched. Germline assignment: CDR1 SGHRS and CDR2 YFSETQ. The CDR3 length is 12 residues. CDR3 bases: TGCGCCAGCAGGGCGGGAGGAGATACGCAGTATTTT. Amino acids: CASRAGGDTQYF.

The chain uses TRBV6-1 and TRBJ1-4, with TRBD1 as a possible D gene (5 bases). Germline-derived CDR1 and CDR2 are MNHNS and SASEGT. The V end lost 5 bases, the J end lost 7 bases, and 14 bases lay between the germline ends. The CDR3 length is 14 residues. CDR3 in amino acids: CASSQGYVTEKLFF. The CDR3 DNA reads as TGTGCCAGCAGTCAGGGTTATGTAACTGAAAAACTGTTTTTT.

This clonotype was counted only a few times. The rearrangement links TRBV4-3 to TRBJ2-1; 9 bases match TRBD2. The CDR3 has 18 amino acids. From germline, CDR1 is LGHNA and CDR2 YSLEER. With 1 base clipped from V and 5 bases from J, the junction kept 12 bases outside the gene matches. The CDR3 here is CASSQGWSSGKVNNEQFF. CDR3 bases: TGCGCCAGCAGCCAAGGTTGGTCTAGCGGGAAGGTGAACAATGAGCAGTTCTTC.

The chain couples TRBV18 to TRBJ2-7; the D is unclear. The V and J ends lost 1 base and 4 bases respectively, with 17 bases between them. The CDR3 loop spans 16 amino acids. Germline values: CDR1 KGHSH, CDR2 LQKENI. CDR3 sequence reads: CASSPLGQPELYEQYF. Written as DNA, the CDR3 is TGTGCCAGCTCACCACTAGGGCAGCCCGAACTTTACGAGCAGTACTTC.

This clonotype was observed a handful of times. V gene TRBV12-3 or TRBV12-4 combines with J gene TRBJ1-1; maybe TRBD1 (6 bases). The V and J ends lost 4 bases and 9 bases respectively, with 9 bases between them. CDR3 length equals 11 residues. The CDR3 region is CASSSGQQAFF. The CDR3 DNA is TGTGCCAGCAGTTCTGGACAGCAAGCTTTCTTT.

The DNA of the CDR3 is TGCAGTGCTAGGACAGACAGGGGTGGCTACACCTTC. This gives the protein CSARTDRGGYTF. The gene calls are TRBV20-1 and TRBJ1-2, with 8 nucleotides matching TRBD1. The trim removed 3 bases at V and 7 bases at J, leaving 4 bases unmatched. Germline V gives CDR1 DFQATT, CDR2 SNEGSKA (reference sequence). The CDR3 runs to 12 residues.

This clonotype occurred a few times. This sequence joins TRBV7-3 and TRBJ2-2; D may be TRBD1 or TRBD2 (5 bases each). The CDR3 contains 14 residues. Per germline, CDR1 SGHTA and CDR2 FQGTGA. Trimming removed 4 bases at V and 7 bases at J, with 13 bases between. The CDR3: CASSSGPMSGELFF. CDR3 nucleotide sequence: TGTGCCAGCAGCTCGGGACCGATGAGCGGGGAGCTGTTTTTT.

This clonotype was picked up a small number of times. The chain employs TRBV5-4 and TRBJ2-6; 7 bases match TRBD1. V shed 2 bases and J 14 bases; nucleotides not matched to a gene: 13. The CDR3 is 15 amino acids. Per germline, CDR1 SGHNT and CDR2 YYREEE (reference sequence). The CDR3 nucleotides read TGTGCCAGCAGCTTAGACCACCGGGACAGTCCTTTCCTGACTTTC. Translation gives CASSLDHRDSPFLTF.

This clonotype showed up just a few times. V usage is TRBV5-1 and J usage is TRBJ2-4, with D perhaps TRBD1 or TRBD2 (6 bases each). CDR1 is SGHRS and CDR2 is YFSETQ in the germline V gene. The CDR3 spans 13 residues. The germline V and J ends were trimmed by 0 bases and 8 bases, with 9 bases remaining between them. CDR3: CASSLAGADIQYF. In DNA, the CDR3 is TGCGCCAGCAGCTTGGCGGGGGCGGACATTCAGTACTTC.

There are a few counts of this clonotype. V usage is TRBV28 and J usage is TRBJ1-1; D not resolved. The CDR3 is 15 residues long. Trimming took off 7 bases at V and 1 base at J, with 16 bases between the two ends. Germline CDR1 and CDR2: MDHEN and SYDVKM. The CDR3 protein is CASTLLREKNTEAFF. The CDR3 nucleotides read TGTGCCAGCACACTCCTCCGGGAGAAGAACACTGAAGCTTTCTTT.

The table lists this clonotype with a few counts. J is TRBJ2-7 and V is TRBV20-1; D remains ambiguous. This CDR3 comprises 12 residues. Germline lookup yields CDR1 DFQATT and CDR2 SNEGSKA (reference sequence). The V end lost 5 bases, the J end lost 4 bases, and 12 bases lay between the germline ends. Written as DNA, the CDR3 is TGCAGTGCTCAAACCCCCAAGTACGAGCAGTACTTC. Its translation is CSAQTPKYEQYF.

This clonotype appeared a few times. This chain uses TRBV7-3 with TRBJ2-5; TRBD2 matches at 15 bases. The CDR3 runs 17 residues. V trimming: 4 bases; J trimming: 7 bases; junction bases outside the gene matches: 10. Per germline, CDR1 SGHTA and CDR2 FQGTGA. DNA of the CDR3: TGTGCCAGCAGCTCTGATGGACTAGCGGGAGGGCAGGTGACCCAGTACTTC. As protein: CASSSDGLAGGQVTQYF. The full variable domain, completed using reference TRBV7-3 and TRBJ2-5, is GAGVSQTPSNKVTEKGKYVELRCDPISGHTALYWYRQSLGQGPEFLIYFQGTGAADDSGLPNDRFFAVRPEGSVSTLKIQRTERGDSAVYLCASSSDGLAGGQVTQYFGPGTRLLVL.

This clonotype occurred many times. The chain's CDR3 is CASSVAGSGALYEQYF. CDR3 nucleotide sequence: TGTGCCAGCAGCGTAGCGGGGTCGGGGGCGCTCTACGAGCAGTACTTC. V gene TRBV9 combines with J gene TRBJ2-7; the D gene could be TRBD1 or TRBD2 (6 bases each). Germline-derived CDR1 and CDR2 are SGDLS and YYNGEE. The CDR3 has 16 amino acids. V lost 0 bases, J lost 3 bases, and 16 bases lay in between.

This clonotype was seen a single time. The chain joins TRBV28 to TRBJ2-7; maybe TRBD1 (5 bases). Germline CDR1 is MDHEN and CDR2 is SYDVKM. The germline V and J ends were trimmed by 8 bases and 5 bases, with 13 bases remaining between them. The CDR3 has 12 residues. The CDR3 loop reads CASGVGEHEQYF. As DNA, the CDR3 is TGTGCCAGCGGAGTAGGGGAACACGAGCAGTACTTC.

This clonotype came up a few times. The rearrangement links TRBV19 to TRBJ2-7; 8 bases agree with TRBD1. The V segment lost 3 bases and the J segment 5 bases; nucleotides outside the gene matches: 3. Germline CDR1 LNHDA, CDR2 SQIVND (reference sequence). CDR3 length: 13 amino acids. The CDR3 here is CASSIQGANEQYF. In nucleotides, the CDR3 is TGTGCCAGTAGTATCCAGGGGGCGAACGAGCAGTACTTC.